A selection of T cell receptor beta chains follows, all from one sample in a study of blood T cell repertoires in COVID-19. The repertoire was sequenced with immunoSEQ multiplex PCR; TCRdb's copy has only in-frame clones and lacks some. This sample yields under 100,000 clones, of which approximately 80% are seen a single time; approximately 2% belongs to the top ten. Sequencing used peripheral blood. These receptors were taken from a woman aged 70-85 years with acute or convalescent COVID-19. Each CDR3 is given with its conserved first and last residue. The D gene is left open where the match is weak. Only some rows state a clone size, as once, few, many or a class for expanded clones.

CDR3	DNA	V	J	D	size
CASSLAADTQYF	TGCGCCAGCAGCTTGGCGGCAGATACGCAGTATTTT	TRBV5-1	TRBJ2-3	-	-
CASSLPDRAGNTIYF	TGTGCCAGCTCACTCCCGGACAGGGCTGGAAACACCATATATTTT	TRBV18	TRBJ1-3	TRBD1	-
CASHSDSRWETQYF	TGTGCCAGTCACTCAGACAGTCGCTGGGAGACCCAGTACTTC	TRBV19	TRBJ2-5	-	-
CASSYPRTGGNTEAFF	TGTGCCAGCAGTTACCCCCGGACAGGGGGGAACACTGAAGCTTTCTTT	TRBV6-5	TRBJ1-1	TRBD1	-
CASSISQGTYGYTF	TGTGCCAGCAGTATAAGTCAGGGCACCTATGGCTACACCTTC	TRBV28	TRBJ1-2	-	-
CASSLDSNQPQHF	TGTGCCAGCAGCCTAGACAGTAATCAGCCCCAGCATTTT	TRBV7-9	TRBJ1-5	-	-
CASSFTGKGNTQYF	TGTGCCAGCAGTTTTACAGGGAAAGGAAATACGCAGTATTTT	TRBV27	TRBJ2-3	-	-
CASSRGGQETQYF	TGTGCCAGCAGTCGCGGGGGCCAAGAGACCCAGTACTTC	TRBV14	TRBJ2-5	TRBD2	-
CASSLATQEAFF	TGTGCCAGCAGCTTAGCTACACAGGAAGCTTTCTTT	TRBV11-2	TRBJ1-1	-	-
CASKQTDQETQYF	TGTGCCAGCAAGCAGACAGATCAAGAGACCCAGTACTTC	TRBV5-4	TRBJ2-5	-	few
CASSDPGDGYTF	TGTGCCAGCAGTGACCCGGGGGATGGCTACACCTTC	TRBV6-4	TRBJ1-2	-	-
CASSGAREETQYF	TGTGCCAGCAGCGGGGCAAGGGAAGAGACCCAGTACTTC	TRBV5-4	TRBJ2-5	-	-
CASSPGGATSGGAYEQYF	TGTGCCAGCAGCCCCGGTGGGGCTACTAGCGGGGGGGCCTACGAGCAGTACTTC	TRBV5-4	TRBJ2-7	TRBD2	-
CASSLSGAGNTIYF	TGTGCCAGCAGCTTAAGTGGGGCCGGAAACACCATATATTTT	TRBV7-3	TRBJ1-3	-	-
CASGLSIAGESTDTQYF	TGTGCTAGTGGTTTGTCCATAGCGGGGGAGAGCACAGATACGCAGTATTTT	TRBV12-5	TRBJ2-3	TRBD2	-
CASSLRPVGQTTNEKLFF	TGTGCCAGCAGTTTAAGGCCCGTTGGACAGACAACTAATGAAAAACTGTTTTTT	TRBV27	TRBJ1-4	-	-
CASTGQTSTDTQYF	TGTGCCAGCACGGGTCAGACTAGCACAGATACGCAGTATTTT	TRBV2	TRBJ2-3	-	-
CSVRRGADGYTF	TGCAGCGTCAGGCGGGGGGCGGATGGCTACACCTTC	TRBV29-1	TRBJ1-2	-	-
CASRGHRQFF	TGTGCCAGCCGGGGTCATCGGCAGTTCTTC	TRBV6-5	TRBJ2-1	-	-
CASSPRPQGMNTEAFF	TGTGCCAGCTCACCACGCCCCCAGGGGATGAACACTGAAGCTTTCTTT	TRBV18	TRBJ1-1	-	-
CASGNQGANYGYTF	TGTGCTAGTGGTAACCAAGGAGCTAACTATGGCTACACCTTC	TRBV12-5	TRBJ1-2	-	-
CASSTGGVGAEAFF	TGTGCCAGCAGCACCGGGGGGGTCGGGGCTGAAGCTTTCTTT	TRBV5-4	TRBJ1-1	-	-
CASSEVAGGLYNEQFF	TGTGCCAGCAGCGAAGTAGCGGGGGGCCTCTACAATGAGCAGTTCTTC	TRBV13	TRBJ2-1	TRBD2	-
CASSLLGYGELFF	TGTGCCAGCAGCTTATTGGGCTACGGGGAGCTGTTTTTT	TRBV7-9	TRBJ2-2	-	-
CATSREGQGGGYTF	TGTGCCACCAGCAGAGAGGGGCAGGGAGGCGGCTACACCTTC	TRBV15	TRBJ1-2	-	-
CASRNYGQSKPLHF	TGTGCCAGCAGAAATTACGGACAGTCTAAACCCCTCCACTTT	TRBV28	TRBJ1-6	-	-
CASSLEAFF	TGTGCCAGCAGCCTTGAAGCTTTCTTT	TRBV7-2	TRBJ1-1	-	once
CASSLEFGGGYTF	TGTGCCAGCAGCCTCGAGTTTGGTGGTGGCTACACCTTC	TRBV6-1	TRBJ1-2	-	-
CASSQGGQLYEQYF	TGTGCCAGTAGTCAGGGGGGACAGCTATACGAGCAGTACTTC	TRBV19	TRBJ2-7	-	-
CASSPQGSYGYTF	TGTGCCAGCAGTCCGCAGGGGAGCTATGGCTACACCTTC	TRBV12-3/TRBV12-4	TRBJ1-2	-	-
CASSQDLQGANEKLFF	TGTGCCAGCAGCCAAGATTTGCAGGGGGCGAATGAAAAACTGTTTTTT	TRBV3-1/TRBV3-2	TRBJ1-4	TRBD1	-
CASRSGTGVEKLFF	TGTGCCAGCAGATCCGGGACAGGGGTAGAAAAACTGTTTTTT	TRBV2	TRBJ1-4	TRBD1	-
CASSLQGIQPQHF	TGTGCCAGCTCTCTCCAGGGGATACAGCCCCAGCATTTT	TRBV18	TRBJ1-5	-	-
CASGLVLAVLENTIYF	TGTGCTAGTGGTTTGGTACTGGCGGTTTTAGAGAACACCATATATTTT	TRBV12-5	TRBJ1-3	-	-
CASSTGQRNGNQPQHF	TGTGCCAGCAGCACCGGACAGCGTAATGGCAATCAGCCCCAGCATTTT	TRBV5-8	TRBJ1-5	-	-